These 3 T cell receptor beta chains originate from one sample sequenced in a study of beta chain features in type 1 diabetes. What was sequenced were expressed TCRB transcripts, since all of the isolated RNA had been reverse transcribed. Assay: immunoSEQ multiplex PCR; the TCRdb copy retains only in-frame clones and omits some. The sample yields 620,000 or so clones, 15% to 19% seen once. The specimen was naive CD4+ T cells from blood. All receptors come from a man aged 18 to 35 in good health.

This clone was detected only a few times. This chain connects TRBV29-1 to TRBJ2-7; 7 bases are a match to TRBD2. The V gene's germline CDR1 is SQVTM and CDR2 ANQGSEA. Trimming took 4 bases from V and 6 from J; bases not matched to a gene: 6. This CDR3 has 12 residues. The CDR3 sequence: CSVGRLAGEQYF. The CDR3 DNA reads TGCAGCGTTGGACGACTAGCTGGCGAGCAGTACTTC.

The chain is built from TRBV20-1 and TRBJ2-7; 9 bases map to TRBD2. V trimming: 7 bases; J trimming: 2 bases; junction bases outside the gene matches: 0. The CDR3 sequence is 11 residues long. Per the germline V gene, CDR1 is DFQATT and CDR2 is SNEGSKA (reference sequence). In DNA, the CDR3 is TGCAGTGTAGCGGGAGCCTACGAGCAGTACTTC. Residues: CSVAGAYEQYF.

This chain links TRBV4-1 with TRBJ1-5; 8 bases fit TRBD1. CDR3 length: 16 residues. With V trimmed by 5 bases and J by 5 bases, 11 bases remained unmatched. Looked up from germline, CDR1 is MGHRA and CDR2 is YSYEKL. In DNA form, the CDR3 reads TGCGCCAGCAGCTTTCGCCCGGGACAGGTTGATCAGCCCCAGCATTTT. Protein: CASSFRPGQVDQPQHF.